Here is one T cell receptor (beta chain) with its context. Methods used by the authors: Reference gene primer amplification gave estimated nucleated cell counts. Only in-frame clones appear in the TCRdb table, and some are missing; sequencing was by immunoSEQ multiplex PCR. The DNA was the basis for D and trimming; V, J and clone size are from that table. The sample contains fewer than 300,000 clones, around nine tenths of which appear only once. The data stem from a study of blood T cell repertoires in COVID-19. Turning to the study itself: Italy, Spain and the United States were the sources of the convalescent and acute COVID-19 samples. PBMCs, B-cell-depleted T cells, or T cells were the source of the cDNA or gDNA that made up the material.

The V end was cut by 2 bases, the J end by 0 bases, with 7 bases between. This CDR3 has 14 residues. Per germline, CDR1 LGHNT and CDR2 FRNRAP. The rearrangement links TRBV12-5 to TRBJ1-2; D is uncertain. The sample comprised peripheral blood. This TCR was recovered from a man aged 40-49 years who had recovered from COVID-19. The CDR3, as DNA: TGTGCTAGTGGTTTGTCTCTTCCTAACTATGGCTACACCTTC. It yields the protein CASGLSLPNYGYTF.